This T cell receptor beta chain was captured in a study of blood T cell repertoires in COVID-19. Study-wide background: Italy, Spain and the United States were the sources of the convalescent and acute COVID-19 samples. From T cells, B-cell-depleted T cells, or PBMCs came the material, which was cDNA or gDNA.

Per the authors' pipeline: From reference gene primer amplification, estimates of nucleated cell counts were derived. Libraries were prepared by immunoSEQ multiplex PCR; TCRdb keeps only in-frame clonotypes and omits some of them. V and J calls and clone size come straight from that table; D and trimming were deduced from the DNA. The data hold about 68,000 clones, with around 87% observed a single time. CDR3 size: 14 residues. The V end lost 0 bases, the J end lost 5 bases, and 12 bases lay between the germline ends. Per germline, CDR1 SGHDT and CDR2 YYEEEE. The V call is TRBV5-6, the J call TRBJ2-7, with D possibly matching TRBD2 (7 bases). The receptor was derived from a man aged 50-59 years with active COVID-19. Material for sequencing was peripheral blood. CDR3 protein: CASSLEGGRHEQYF. The CDR3 nucleotides read TGTGCCAGCAGCTTGGAGGGGGGGCGTCACGAGCAGTACTTC.